These T cell receptor beta chains were read from a single sample in a study of blood T cell repertoires in COVID-19. Assay used: immunoSEQ multiplex PCR; TCRdb lists only in-frame clones, some missing. The sample has about 8,000 clones, 70% to 90% seen once. Sequenced input: peripheral blood. These receptors came from a woman in her fifties or sixties with active or convalescent COVID-19. CDR3s include the opening cysteine and the closing phenylalanine or tryptophan. The D gene is left open where the match is weak.

J: TRBJ2-3; D: NA; V: TRBV2; CDR3: CASSEGRGDTQYF
J: TRBJ1-2; D: NA; V: TRBV5-5; CDR3: CASSPTFDRARGNGYTF
J: TRBJ2-1; D: TRBD2; V: TRBV4-2; CDR3: CASSQEAGLAGASSYNEQFF
J: TRBJ2-6; D: NA; V: TRBV18; CDR3: CASSPQANGANVLTF
J: TRBJ2-3; D: TRBD2; V: TRBV30; CDR3: CAWSEGLADTQYF
J: TRBJ2-2; D: TRBD2; V: TRBV7-2; CDR3: CASSSTSGRSGTGELFF
J: TRBJ1-1; D: TRBD1; V: TRBV12-3/TRBV12-4; CDR3: CASSSTGGAEAFF
J: TRBJ2-7; D: NA; V: TRBV6-1; CDR3: CASSDLGGGGYEQYF
J: TRBJ2-1; D: NA; V: TRBV5-1; CDR3: CASREGGSYPWQFF
J: TRBJ1-1; D: TRBD1; V: TRBV11-3; CDR3: CASRDRDTEAFF
J: TRBJ1-6; D: NA; V: TRBV3-1/TRBV3-2; CDR3: CASSQDRRDNSPLHF
J: TRBJ1-1; D: NA; V: TRBV4-3; CDR3: CASSQGRGWGAGTEAFF
J: TRBJ1-4; D: TRBD1; V: TRBV7-9; CDR3: CASSLATGAGEKLFF